One sample yielded the 11 T cell receptor beta chains listed below, sequenced in a study of cytomegalovirus exposure and HLA in healthy donors. Primers: 60 Vbeta forward and 13 Jbeta reverse. Data came from immunoSEQ multiplex PCR; TCRdb stores just in-frame clones and leaves some out. Of roughly 150,000 clones listed, over 70% are singletons. Sequencing was done on a sample of PBMCs. The receptors were gathered from a woman between 40 and 50 years old in good health and CMV-seronegative.

The chain uses TRBV6-5 and TRBJ2-7; 7 nucleotides match TRBD1. Germline loops: CDR1 MNHEY, CDR2 SVGAGI. The CDR3 covers 16 residues. With V trimmed by 0 bases and J by 4 bases, 9 bases remained unmatched. The CDR3 region is CASSYSEPKTGYEQYF. The CDR3 nucleotides read TGTGCCAGCAGTTACTCCGAACCTAAGACAGGGTACGAGCAGTACTTC.

The chain has TRBV19 and TRBJ2-7; a weak D match, TRBD1 (6 bases). V was shortened by 5 bases and J by 6 bases, with 14 bases between the two germline ends. CDR3 size: 13 residues. CDR1 and CDR2 from the germline V gene are LNHDA and SQIVND (reference sequence). CDR3 residues: CASSGGIGGEQYF. CDR3 bases: TGTGCCAGTAGTGGAGGTATAGGGGGCGAGCAGTACTTC.

This clone was recorded a few times. The V call is TRBV5-6, the J call TRBJ1-2, with D unclear. The V end lost 4 bases, the J end lost 1 base, and 14 bases lay between the germline ends. This CDR3 has 15 residues. CDR1 SGHDT and CDR2 YYEEEE come from the germline V gene. As DNA, the CDR3 is TGTGCCAGCAGCCCCAACCCAGGCCTTAACTATGGCTACACCTTC. This sequence encodes CASSPNPGLNYGYTF.

This clone was recorded once. V is TRBV6-5 and J is TRBJ2-1, with 12 bases matching TRBD2. V trimming: 3 bases; J trimming: 6 bases; junction bases outside the gene matches: 6. The CDR3 runs 16 residues. Germline V gene data show CDR1 as MNHEY and CDR2 as SVGAGI. CDR3 protein: CASSYPSGGASNEQFF. The DNA of the CDR3 is TGTGCCAGCAGTTATCCTAGCGGGGGGGCATCCAATGAGCAGTTCTTC.

The rearrangement links TRBV21-1 to TRBJ1-5. TRBV21-1 is labeled a pseudogene. The CDR3 is 16 amino acids. The CDR3 bases are TGTGCCAGCAGCAAAGATGCCCTGATAGGCAATCAGCCCCAGCATTTT. Protein sequence: CASSKDALIGNQPQHF.

The V call is TRBV21-1, the J call TRBJ2-5; the table's TRBD1 call for D was not verified on the DNA. TRBV21-1 is a known pseudogene. This CDR3 spans 15 amino acids. This chain's CDR3 is CASSQGERFRETQYF. The DNA of the CDR3 is TGTGCCAGCAGCCAGGGGGAGAGGTTTCGGGAGACCCAGTACTTC.

The chain is built from TRBV27 and TRBJ1-5, with a tentative D call TRBD1 (5 bases). Germline CDR1 reads MNHEY; CDR2 reads SMNVEV (reference sequence). CDR3 length: 15 amino acids. The V gene lost 5 bases and the J gene lost 2 bases, with 13 bases spanning the gap. The CDR3 loop reads CASSARDSRNQPQHF. CDR3 nucleotides: TGTGCCAGCAGTGCCCGGGACTCTCGCAATCAGCCCCAGCATTTT.

The V and J genes are TRBV18 and TRBJ2-2, with 8 bases identical to TRBD1. The CDR3 consists of 16 residues. V lost 6 bases to trimming and J lost 5 bases; unmatched junction nucleotides: 11. In germline, CDR1 is KGHSH, CDR2 LQKENI. This CDR3 is CASSRPGQVFTGELFF. CDR3 bases: TGTGCCAGCTCGCGTCCGGGACAGGTTTTTACCGGGGAGCTGTTTTTT.

V and J are TRBV4-1 and TRBJ1-2; D call uncertain. The germline CDR1 and CDR2 sequences are MGHRA and YSYEKL. V was pared by 0 bases and J by 0 bases, with 11 bases between. This CDR3 region has 16 residues. CDR3 region: CASSQEGRPPNYGYTF. The CDR3 DNA is TGCGCCAGCAGCCAAGAGGGGAGACCCCCTAACTATGGCTACACCTTC.

V gene TRBV11-3 combines with J gene TRBJ1-2; D not certain. V lost 5 bases and J lost 2, with 12 bases in between. The CDR3 spans 14 residues. Looked up from germline, CDR1 is SGHNT and CDR2 is YENEEA. The CDR3 coding sequence is TGTGCCAGCAGCCAAGCGAGCCCGAACTATGGCTACACCTTC. It yields the protein CASSQASPNYGYTF.

This clone showed up just a few times. The rearrangement uses TRBV6-5 and TRBJ1-1, with a possible D match to TRBD1 (6 bases). CDR3 size: 13 residues. V was clipped by 6 bases and J by 6 bases, with 14 bases between them. Per the germline V gene, CDR1 is MNHEY and CDR2 is SVGAGI. The CDR3 protein is CASRDFGTPEAFF. Here the CDR3 DNA reads TGTGCCAGCAGGGACTTCGGGACACCTGAAGCTTTCTTT.